The clone carrying this TCR beta chain came up a few times. TCRdb called the RACE reads again in MiXCR, with one record for every CDR3 protein. The data show roughly 50,000 distinct CDR3 sequences, 9.9% seen once. Described time point: patch test 3, about 24 weeks after DPC sensitization. Treatment defined: therapeutic diphenylcyclopropenone sensitization with weekly scalp DPC. Donors, patients with alopecia ranging from 18 to 70 years old and judged suitable for DPC, provided samples. The CDR3 loop spans 12 amino acids. Germline assignment: CDR1 LGHDT and CDR2 YNNKEL (reference sequence). V gave up 2 bases and J gave up 7 bases, with 7 bases separating them. The sample comes from a study of human T cells and chemical hapten exposure. For the study at large: 0.01% DPC was applied to the upper back in patch tests, which were read at 6 days. Patients, largely female, had alopecia areata, totalis or universalis.

The chain uses TRBV3-1 and TRBJ2-3; TRBD2 might be the D (5 bases). The TCR sequence derives from a woman aged 40 to 50 with alopecia areata. Some clones in this sample may be carry-over from other donors' samples. The sequenced sample was whole blood, obtained in connection with sensitization to the hapten diphenylcyclopropenone (DPC). The CDR3 region has the DNA TGTGCCAGCAGCCAACTCGGGAATACGCAGTATTTT. Protein product: CASSQLGNTQYF.